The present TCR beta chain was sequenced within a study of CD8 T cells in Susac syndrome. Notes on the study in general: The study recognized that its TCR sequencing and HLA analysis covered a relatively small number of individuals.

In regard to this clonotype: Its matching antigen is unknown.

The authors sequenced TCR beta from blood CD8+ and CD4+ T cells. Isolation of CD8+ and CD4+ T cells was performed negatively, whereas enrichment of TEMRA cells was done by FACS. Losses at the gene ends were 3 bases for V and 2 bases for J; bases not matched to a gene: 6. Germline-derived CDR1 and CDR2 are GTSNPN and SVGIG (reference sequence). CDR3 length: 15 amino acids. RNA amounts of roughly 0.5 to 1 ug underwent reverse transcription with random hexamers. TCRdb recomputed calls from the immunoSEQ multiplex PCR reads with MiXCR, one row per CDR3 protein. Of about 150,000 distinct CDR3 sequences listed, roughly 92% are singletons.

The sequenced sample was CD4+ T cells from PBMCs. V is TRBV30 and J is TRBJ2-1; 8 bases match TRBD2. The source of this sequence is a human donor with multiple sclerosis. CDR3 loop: CAWRRGLGTYNEQFF. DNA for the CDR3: TGTGCCTGGAGACGGGGACTAGGTACCTACAATGAGCAGTTCTTC.